The clone carrying this TCR beta chain occurred many times. No antigen is known for it. Molecular barcoding with unique molecular identifiers was used for the TCRbeta library. A single record per CDR3 protein comes from TCRdb applying MiXCR to the PCR reads. Here the sample spans 200,000 to 250,000 distinct CDR3 sequences, under 13% being singletons. The entry originates in a study of T-cell reconstitution after alpha-beta-depleted transplantation in children. Points from the study as a whole: At the one-year point after transplant, T-cell counts and TCRbeta diversity were found to come mostly from T cells that had been newly produced. Day-60 TCRbeta diversity that was high in some patients was derived from surviving recipient T cells and thymic progenitors. By about two months after transplant, alpha-beta T cells reportedly arose from several hundred graft clones that had expanded.

Sequenced material: PBMCs, taken before TCRalphabeta/CD19-depleted stem cell transplant. The TCR originated in a child less than two years old with acute myeloid leukemia, due to receive a stem cell transplant.

This CDR3 is CASSLLAGEYNEQFF. The CDR3 DNA is TGTGCCAGCAGTTTACTAGCGGGAGAGTATAATGAGCAGTTCTTC. The V call is TRBV28, the J call TRBJ2-1; TRBD2 matches at 10 bases. CDR3 length equals 15 residues. The germline gives CDR1 MDHEN, CDR2 SYDVKM. V dropped 2 bases and J dropped 7; count of bases not matched to a gene: 5.